Listed below are T cell receptor beta chains from one sample, sequenced in a study of T cells after yellow fever vaccination. TCRdb re-derived calls from the 5' RACE reads in MiXCR, one entry per CDR3 protein. The profile shows some 550,000 distinct CDR3 sequences, 15% to 20% of them singletons. The starting material was PBMCs, obtained 15 days after the yellow fever booster vaccination. These receptors came from a man aged 25-45 years who received the YFV17D yellow fever vaccine. CDR3s include the opening cysteine and the closing phenylalanine or tryptophan.

V gene	J gene	CDR3 protein
TRBV5-1	TRBJ1-1	CASSLGQPTEAFF
TRBV4-3	TRBJ1-2	CASSQDNGQGAVGYTF
TRBV25-1	TRBJ2-1	CASSVAGGSPYNEQFF
TRBV6-1	TRBJ2-3	CASSHTLAGGPEDTQYF
TRBV5-1	TRBJ2-3	CASSSLTGDTDTQYF
TRBV6-2/TRBV6-3	TRBJ2-1	CASSPIQGHFQFF
TRBV5-1	TRBJ1-5	CASSPNTGNQPQHF
TRBV12-3/TRBV12-4	TRBJ2-5	CASSLGNWESGETQYF
TRBV12-3/TRBV12-4	TRBJ2-2	CASSLYRELFF
TRBV29-1	TRBJ2-1	CSVEGGLVLNNNEQFF
TRBV7-9	TRBJ1-2	CASSSAPNYGYTF
TRBV20-1	TRBJ2-7	CSAPSPEYEQYF
TRBV10-1	TRBJ2-3	CASSKGADTQYF
TRBV2	TRBJ2-1	CASSDGTSYNEQFF
TRBV12-3/TRBV12-4	TRBJ2-7	CASSASRGREQYF
TRBV7-9	TRBJ2-5	CASSPGTPVQETQYF
TRBV15	TRBJ2-5	CATSSGRSETQYF
TRBV27	TRBJ2-1	CASSLGSGRAGEQFF
TRBV6-5	TRBJ2-5	CASSYGGRGETQYF
TRBV14	TRBJ2-1	CASSQRTSLYNEQFF
TRBV4-3	TRBJ2-1	CASSQVGVRASGAYNEQFF
TRBV20-1	TRBJ1-1	CSALSPGSVWMNTEAFF
TRBV7-9	TRBJ2-1	CASSLAQRNEQFF
TRBV5-1	TRBJ1-4	CASSVDRAELFF
TRBV4-2	TRBJ2-1	CASSPGAGNEQFF
TRBV20-1	TRBJ2-1	CSSRDQRREIGNEQFF
TRBV29-1	TRBJ2-3	CSVVFLAGTTPDTQYF
TRBV7-2	TRBJ1-1	CATRVGTEAFF
TRBV5-6	TRBJ2-7	CASRRQGFSYEQYF
TRBV28	TRBJ2-5	CASKNSGSGETQYF
TRBV20-1	TRBJ2-5	CSASFQAETQYF
TRBV20-1	TRBJ2-3	CSAQARTSTDTQYF
TRBV6-5	TRBJ2-5	CASSSRQGGRETQYF
TRBV18	TRBJ2-7	CASSPGPEPTLRAVEQYF
TRBV20-1	TRBJ2-7	CSARDDGTSGRPYEQYF
TRBV7-9	TRBJ2-2	CASSPKYTGELFF
TRBV11-2	TRBJ2-6	CASSLVVNSRSGANVLTF
TRBV5-6	TRBJ1-1	CASKHRAEAFF
TRBV24-1	TRBJ1-5	CATSALGGDDQPQHF
TRBV18	TRBJ2-5	CASSGTPQETQYF
TRBV3-1	TRBJ2-7	CASTGTGAVSGSSYEQYF
TRBV20-1	TRBJ2-7	CSAFYRGRSYEQYF
TRBV5-1	TRBJ2-2	CASRPRREYTGELFF
TRBV29-1	TRBJ2-1	CSVEGLAGWNEQFF
TRBV18	TRBJ2-7	CASSQGAQEQYF
TRBV6-2/TRBV6-3	TRBJ2-1	CASSYGASDPYNEQFF
TRBV12-3/TRBV12-4	TRBJ2-3	CASRVQGTTDTQYF
TRBV11-2	TRBJ2-2	CASKGGANTGELFF